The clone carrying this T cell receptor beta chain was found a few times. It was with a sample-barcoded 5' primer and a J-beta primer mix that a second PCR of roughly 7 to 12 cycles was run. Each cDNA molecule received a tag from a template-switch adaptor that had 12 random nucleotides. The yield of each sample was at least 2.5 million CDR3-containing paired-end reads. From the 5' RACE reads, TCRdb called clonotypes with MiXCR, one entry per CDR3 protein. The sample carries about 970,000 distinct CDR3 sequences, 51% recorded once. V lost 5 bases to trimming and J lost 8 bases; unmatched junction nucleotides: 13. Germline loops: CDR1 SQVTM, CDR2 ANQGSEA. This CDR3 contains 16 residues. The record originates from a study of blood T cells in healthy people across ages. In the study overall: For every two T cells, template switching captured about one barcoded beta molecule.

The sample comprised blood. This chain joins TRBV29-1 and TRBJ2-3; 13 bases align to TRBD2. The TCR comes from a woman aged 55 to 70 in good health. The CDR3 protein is CSVLTGTSGMGGTQYF. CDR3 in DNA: TGCAGCGTTCTTACCGGGACTAGCGGGATGGGGGGTACGCAGTATTTT.